Listed here are 17 T cell receptor beta chains from one sample, sequenced in a study of T cell clonotyping in hematopoietic cell transplantation. The repertoire was sequenced with immunoSEQ multiplex PCR; TCRdb's copy has only in-frame clones and lacks some. The sample lists more than 20,000 clones, around 90% occurring once. Time point of the sample: recipient sample about 28 days before transplant, after cytoreduction. Here the sequenced sample was peripheral blood mononuclear cells, taken before stem cell transplant. These receptors all come from a man between 18 and 35 years old with biphenotypic leukemia. Some clones in this sample may be carry-over from other donors' samples.

The chain links TRBV11-3 to TRBJ1-1, with D perhaps TRBD1 (5 bases). From germline, CDR1 is SGHNT and CDR2 YENEEA. CDR3 length: 14 residues. Trimming stripped 8 bases from V and 0 bases from J, with 13 bases between. The CDR3 loop is CASSWGSLNTEAFF. The CDR3 coding sequence is TGTGCCAGCTCTTGGGGGAGCCTGAACACTGAAGCTTTCTTT.

There are a few counts of this clone. The V gene is TRBV30, the J gene TRBJ1-5; D perhaps matches TRBD1 (6 bases). Germline CDR1 is GTSNPN and CDR2 is SVGIG (reference sequence). The V end was cut by 7 bases, the J end by 7 bases, with 17 bases between. The length of the CDR3 is 13 residues. This CDR3 is CASSDGGLQPQHF. CDR3 DNA sequence: TGTGCCTCCTCGGACGGGGGGCTGCAGCCCCAGCATTTT.

V gene TRBV5-1 combines with J gene TRBJ1-3; D gene ambiguous. Germline V gene lookup returns CDR1 SGHRS and CDR2 YFSETQ. CDR3 length: 15 residues. V was pared by 5 bases and J by 3 bases, with 15 bases between. The CDR3 nucleotides read TGCGCCAGCAGACTTGGCCTATCAAGTGGAAACACCATATATTTT. It encodes CASRLGLSSGNTIYF.

CDR3 protein: CASTRPGGSYEQYF. Here the CDR3 DNA reads TGCGCCAGCACCCGACCCGGGGGATCCTACGAGCAGTACTTC. The V call is TRBV5-1, the J call TRBJ2-7, with D possibly TRBD2 on 6 matching bases. In germline, CDR1 is SGHRS, CDR2 YFSETQ. V was trimmed by 6 bases and J by 1 base, leaving 14 bases between them. This CDR3 has 14 residues. Filled out from reference TRBV5-1 and TRBJ2-7, the complete variable domain reads KAGVTQTPRYLIKTRGQQVTLSCSPISGHRSVSWYQQTPGQGLQFLFEYFSETQRNKGNFPGRFSGRQFSNSRSEMNVSTLELGDSALYLCASTRPGGSYEQYFGPGTRLTVT.

The CDR3 sequence: CATSRDLRDHYTF. The CDR3 bases are TGTGCCACCAGCAGAGATTTGCGGGATCATTACACCTTC. The chain uses TRBV15 and TRBJ1-2; D call uncertain. Germline V CDR1 and CDR2: LNHNV, YYDKDF (reference sequence). The V gene lost 0 bases and the J gene lost 11 bases, with 13 bases spanning the gap. The CDR3 sequence is 13 residues long.

V and J are TRBV5-1 and TRBJ2-6; weak D call: TRBD2 (5 bases). V was trimmed by 0 bases and J by 2 bases, leaving 15 bases between them. The CDR3 extends over 18 amino acids. CDR1 is SGHRS, CDR2 YFSETQ, per germline. This CDR3 reads CASSLVGDRAPGANVLTF. The CDR3 coding sequence is TGCGCCAGCAGCTTGGTGGGAGATCGCGCTCCTGGGGCCAACGTCCTGACTTTC.

The chain combines TRBV4-1 with TRBJ1-2; 7 bases line up with TRBD1. The CDR3 is 15 residues long. Per germline, CDR1 MGHRA and CDR2 YSYEKL. Trimming cost V 0 bases and J 5 bases; bases outside gene matches: 6. CDR3 bases: TGCGCCAGCAGCCAAGAAGACAGGGCGGGATATGGCTACACCTTC. Its protein product is CASSQEDRAGYGYTF.

The J gene is TRBJ2-1, the V gene TRBV7-9, with TRBD2 matching 7 bases. The junction had 11 bases not matched to a gene; V was cut back by 5 bases and J by 4 bases. The germline V gene has CDR1 SEHNR and CDR2 FQNEAQ (reference sequence). The CDR3 contains 16 residues. In DNA, the CDR3 is TGTGCCAGCAGCCCGAGAGGCGGGAGTAGGTACAATGAGCAGTTCTTC. It codes for CASSPRGGSRYNEQFF.

The chain recombines TRBV11-2 with TRBJ2-5; D is unclear. V shed 6 bases and J shed 5 bases, with 16 bases lying between them. CDR3 length equals 14 residues. CDR1 is SGHAT and CDR2 is FQNNGV in the germline V gene. This CDR3 reads CASRMELEPETQYF. CDR3 nucleotide sequence: TGTGCCAGCAGGATGGAACTTGAGCCCGAGACCCAGTACTTC. Combining the CDR3 with reference TRBV11-2 and TRBJ2-5 gives the whole variable domain EAGVAQSPRYKIIEKRQSVAFWCNPISGHATLYWYQQILGQGPKLLIQFQNNGVVDDSQLPKDRFSAERLKGVDSTLKIQPAKLEDSAVYLCASRMELEPETQYFGPGTRLLVL.

For the CDR3, the DNA is TGCGCCAGCAGCTCTGGGTCCGGGGCCAACGTCCTGACTTTC. Translating gives CASSSGSGANVLTF. V usage is TRBV5-1 and J usage is TRBJ2-6; no definite D call. CDR1 is SGHRS and CDR2 is YFSETQ in the germline V gene. V was pared by 3 bases and J by 4 bases, with 8 bases between. The CDR3 is made up of 14 amino acids.

V gene TRBV9 combines with J gene TRBJ2-7; either TRBD1 or TRBD2 may fit D (5 bases each). V was trimmed by 4 bases and J by 3 bases, leaving 17 bases between them. Germline assignment: CDR1 SGDLS and CDR2 YYNGEE. The CDR3 totals 15 residues. The DNA of the CDR3 is TGTGCCAGCAGCCCCTCCTCATGGGACCTCTACGAGCAGTACTTC. Translating it yields CASSPSSWDLYEQYF.

The gene calls are TRBV5-6 and TRBJ1-2; 10 nucleotides line up with TRBD1. Germline trimming cut 6 bases from V and 1 base from J; bases unmatched to any gene: 6. Germline V gives CDR1 SGHDT, CDR2 YYEEEE. The CDR3 runs 15 residues. CDR3 region: CASTYGTGVNYGYTF. DNA of the CDR3: TGTGCCAGCACTTACGGGACAGGGGTTAACTATGGCTACACCTTC.

The rearrangement joins TRBV10-3 to TRBJ2-3; D is perhaps TRBD1 or TRBD2 (6 bases each). V lost 3 bases to trimming and J lost 0 bases, with 16 bases between them. CDR1 and CDR2 from the germline V gene are ENHRY and SYGVKD. CDR3 length: 17 residues. The DNA for the CDR3 is TGTGCCATCAGTGAATGGGGGGCCGAACCTAGCACAGATACGCAGTATTTT. The encoded protein is CAISEWGAEPSTDTQYF.

This clone appeared once. This rearrangement joins TRBV14 to TRBJ1-2; D ambiguous. V was clipped by 0 bases and J by 6 bases, with 14 bases between them. The CDR3 extends over 15 amino acids. Germline V CDR1 and CDR2: SGHDN, FVKESK. The chain's CDR3 is CASSQEILGNNGYTF. For the CDR3, the DNA is TGTGCCAGCAGCCAAGAAATCCTGGGGAATAATGGCTACACCTTC.

This clone was counted a few times. This sequence joins TRBV7-6 and TRBJ1-5, with TRBD1 matching 7 bases. Germline V lookup: CDR1 SGHVS, CDR2 FNYEAQ. V lost 4 bases, J lost 4 bases, and 4 bases stayed unmatched. The CDR3 runs 14 residues. The CDR3 DNA reads TGTGCCAGCAGCTCCCGACAGGGAAATCAGCCCCAGCATTTT. Protein product: CASSSRQGNQPQHF.

The genes are TRBV30 and TRBJ1-1, with no clear D. The CDR3 spans 14 residues. V gave up 0 bases and J gave up 8 bases, with 16 bases separating them. The germline V gene has CDR1 GTSNPN and CDR2 SVGIG (reference sequence). CDR3 in DNA: TGTGCCTGGAGTGTATCCCCCGGCAGGTTGGAAGCTTTCTTT. Amino acid sequence: CAWSVSPGRLEAFF.

DNA of the CDR3: TGTGCCAGCAGTGAAGACAGGCCTGAAGCTTTCTTT. The encoded protein is CASSEDRPEAFF. This chain uses TRBV2 with TRBJ1-1; tentative D call: TRBD1 (5 bases). This CDR3 is built from 12 residues. The germline V gene has CDR1 SNHLY and CDR2 FYNNEI. Trimming pared 1 base from V and 6 bases from J, leaving 6 bases between.